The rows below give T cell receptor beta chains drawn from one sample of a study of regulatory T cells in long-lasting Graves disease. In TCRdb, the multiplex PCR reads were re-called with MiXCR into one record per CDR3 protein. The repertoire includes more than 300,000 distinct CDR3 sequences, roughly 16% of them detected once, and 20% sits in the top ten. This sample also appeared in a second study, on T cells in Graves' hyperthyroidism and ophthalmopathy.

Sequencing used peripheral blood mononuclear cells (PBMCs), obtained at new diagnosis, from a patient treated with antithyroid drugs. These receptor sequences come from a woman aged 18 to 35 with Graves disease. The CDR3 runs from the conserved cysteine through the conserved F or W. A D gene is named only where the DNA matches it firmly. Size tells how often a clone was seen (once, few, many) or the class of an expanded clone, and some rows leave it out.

TGTGCCATCACTAGCACCCCTAGCACAGATACGCAGTATTTT,CAITSTPSTDTQYF,TRBJ2-3,TRBV10-3,many,-
TGTGCCAGCAGTGCGGTGTCAGGGTGGAGGTACAATGAGCAGTTCTTC,CASSAVSGWRYNEQFF,TRBJ2-1,TRBV2,many,-
TGTGCCAGCAGCTTGTCCCTCGGTCATGAGCAGTTCTTC,CASSLSLGHEQFF,TRBJ2-1,TRBV13,many,-
TGTGCCAGCAGTTACGGCGGGAGCAAGACAGATACGCAGTATTTT,CASSYGGSKTDTQYF,TRBJ2-3,TRBV6-2/TRBV6-3,-,TRBD2
TGCAGCGTTGATGGCCTAGCGGGAGACTACGAGCAGTACTTC,CSVDGLAGDYEQYF,TRBJ2-7,TRBV29-1,many,TRBD2
TGTGCCAGCACCGCGGCGAGGGTGAACACTGAAGCTTTCTTT,CASTAARVNTEAFF,TRBJ1-1,TRBV5-6,many,-
TGTGCCAGCAGCCCAAGGACTAGCTCACAAGAGACCCAGTACTTC,CASSPRTSSQETQYF,TRBJ2-5,TRBV9,few,TRBD2
TGTGCCAGCAGGAATGGGGAGGGACGGAACACTGAAGCTTTCTTT,CASRNGEGRNTEAFF,TRBJ1-1,TRBV27,many,-
TGTGCCAGCAGTGAATCATCCGGGACTGCCTACGAGCAGTACTTC,CASSESSGTAYEQYF,TRBJ2-7,TRBV6-1,-,-
TGTGCCAGCAGTTCCTTACCGACCGGGACAGGACAATCTTCTGGAAACACCATATATTTT,CASSSLPTGTGQSSGNTIYF,TRBJ1-3,TRBV6-2/TRBV6-3,-,TRBD1
TGCAGTGCTAGAGTCGTAGGACTCGGGGGCTACACCTTC,CSARVVGLGGYTF,TRBJ1-2,TRBV20-1,many,-
TGTGCCAGCAGCTTAGGGACAGTTTGGGGAGAGACCCAGTACTTC,CASSLGTVWGETQYF,TRBJ2-5,TRBV7-9,-,-
TGTGCCAGCAGTTTAACCCAGAAGGGCTACACCTTC,CASSLTQKGYTF,TRBJ1-2,TRBV27,few,-
TGTGCCAGCAGTTACGGGCCAGGGGCCGGCAATCAGCCCCAGCATTTT,CASSYGPGAGNQPQHF,TRBJ1-5,TRBV6-2/TRBV6-3,few,-
TGTGCCAGCAGCCAACAGAGAGGGTACGAGCAGTACTTC,CASSQQRGYEQYF,TRBJ2-7,TRBV3-1,many,-
TGTGCCAGCAGCCTCACCGGGAGGGCTGAAGAGACCCAGTACTTC,CASSLTGRAEETQYF,TRBJ2-5,TRBV6-1,many,TRBD2
TGTGCCAGCAGCCCTTTGGACGGCAATCAGCCCCAGCATTTT,CASSPLDGNQPQHF,TRBJ1-5,TRBV4-2,-,-
TGTGCCAGCAGCCAAGATTTGGGACAGGGGTCCGATACGCAGTATTTT,CASSQDLGQGSDTQYF,TRBJ2-3,TRBV4-2,-,TRBD1
TGTGCCAGCAGCAATTCCCCCGGGACAGGGACCAATGAGCAGTTCTTC,CASSNSPGTGTNEQFF,TRBJ2-1,TRBV28,many,TRBD1
TGCAGTGCTAGACAGGGGTCAAGCAATCAGCCCCAGCATTTT,CSARQGSSNQPQHF,TRBJ1-5,TRBV20-1,many,-
TGTGCCAGCAGTTACGGATTAAATGGCTACACCTTC,CASSYGLNGYTF,TRBJ1-2,TRBV6-2/TRBV6-3,few,-
TGCAGTGCTAGAGATCCAAGGCAGAGCACAGATACGCAGTATTTT,CSARDPRQSTDTQYF,TRBJ2-3,TRBV20-1,once,-
TGTGCCAGCAGTTTAGGGACTAGCTTCTACAATGAGCAGTTCTTC,CASSLGTSFYNEQFF,TRBJ2-1,TRBV12-3/TRBV12-4,many,TRBD2
TGTGCCAGCAGCTTAATTACTCCGGGGAGGACCGGGGAGCTGTTTTTT,CASSLITPGRTGELFF,TRBJ2-2,TRBV11-2,many,-
TGTGCCAGCAGCGTAGGGAGCCTCGGGGCCAACGTCCTGACTTTC,CASSVGSLGANVLTF,TRBJ2-6,TRBV7-9,-,-
TGCAGTGCTGAGACCGCCGGAGGGCCCCAGCATTTT,CSAETAGGPQHF,TRBJ1-5,TRBV20-1,-,-
TGCAGTGCTAGTCGACAGGGAAAGAATGAGCAGTTCTTC,CSASRQGKNEQFF,TRBJ2-1,TRBV20-1,many,TRBD1
TGCGCCAGCAGCTTGGGACTAGCGGCGTTGTCTAGCACAGATACGCAGTATTTT,CASSLGLAALSSTDTQYF,TRBJ2-3,TRBV5-1,-,TRBD2
TGCGCCAGCAGCCAAGAACGGGGAGACACCGGGGAGCTGTTTTTT,CASSQERGDTGELFF,TRBJ2-2,TRBV4-1,many,-
TGTGCCAGCAGGGGGGGACAGCCCTCCTACGAGCAGTACTTC,CASRGGQPSYEQYF,TRBJ2-7,TRBV28,few,-
TGTGCCATCAGTGGCCGACCGGGACTCCCTATCGGGGAGACCCAGTACTTC,CAISGRPGLPIGETQYF,TRBJ2-5,TRBV10-3,many,-
TGCGCCAGCAGTCGAGGTGACAGGGGGTCACCCCTCCACTTT,CASSRGDRGSPLHF,TRBJ1-6,TRBV10-2,-,TRBD1
TGCGCCAGCACTGGGGGGGGACGTGGAACTGAAGCTTTCTTT,CASTGGGRGTEAFF,TRBJ1-1,TRBV5-1,few,-
TGTGCCAGTAGTACCGGCCGAATGGAGCCCCAGCATTTT,CASSTGRMEPQHF,TRBJ1-5,TRBV19,-,-
TGCAGTGCCCTCCCCCCTAGCGGGAGACAAGAGACCCAGTACTTC,CSALPPSGRQETQYF,TRBJ2-5,TRBV20-1,many,TRBD2
TGTGCCAGCACCCCGGGGCAGGGGAAGGGCACTGAAGCTTTCTTT,CASTPGQGKGTEAFF,TRBJ1-1,TRBV3-1,many,-
TGTGCCGCGGGGTTGGGGGGAGAGGCCTACAATGAGCAGTTCTTC,CAAGLGGEAYNEQFF,TRBJ2-1,TRBV10-3,many,-
TGTGCCAGCAGGGGGGACAGTTTCTATGGCTACACCTTC,CASRGDSFYGYTF,TRBJ1-2,TRBV12-3/TRBV12-4,many,TRBD1
TGTGCCAGCAGTCCAGCTGGGGCCAACGTCCTGACTTTC,CASSPAGANVLTF,TRBJ2-6,TRBV5-6,-,-
TGTGCCAGCAGACCCCAGGGAGGCCACGAGCAGTACTTC,CASRPQGGHEQYF,TRBJ2-7,TRBV12-3/TRBV12-4,many,-
TGTGCCATCAGGGGACAGGGGGCAGGGGAGACCCAGTACTTC,CAIRGQGAGETQYF,TRBJ2-5,TRBV10-3,many,TRBD1
TGTGCCAGCAGTGAATACAGTGAGCAGTACTTC,CASSEYSEQYF,TRBJ2-7,TRBV25-1,-,-
TGTGCCATCAGCCTGGGACAGGTGATACGCTCTGGGGCCAACGTCCTGACTTTC,CAISLGQVIRSGANVLTF,TRBJ2-6,TRBV10-3,-,TRBD1
TGTGCCAGCAGCCCCCCGGGCGTGGCAGGCTTTAGCAATGAGCAGTTCTTC,CASSPPGVAGFSNEQFF,TRBJ2-1,TRBV28,many,-
TGCAGTGCTCCTCAACGAGAATTCGAGCAGTACTTC,CSAPQREFEQYF,TRBJ2-7,TRBV20-1,many,-
TGTGCCAGTGGCCCTCGACCCGAACCTAGCAATCAGCCCCAGCATTTT,CASGPRPEPSNQPQHF,TRBJ1-5,TRBV19,few,-
TGTGCCAGCAGTTCCCCAGGGAGTATTCAAGAGACCCAGTACTTC,CASSSPGSIQETQYF,TRBJ2-5,TRBV28,few,-
TGTGCCAGCGACAAATCAGGGGTCACCTACGAGCAGTACTTC,CASDKSGVTYEQYF,TRBJ2-7,TRBV5-6,many,-
TGTGCCAGCAGTGCCTCAGGGGGGACTCAGCCCCAGCATTTT,CASSASGGTQPQHF,TRBJ1-5,TRBV28,many,TRBD1
TGTGCCAGCAGAGCCGAGTCGGGACTAGCGGGAGCCGTTACGCAGTATTTT,CASRAESGLAGAVTQYF,TRBJ2-3,TRBV2,many,TRBD2
TGTGCCAGCCACTCAGCGGGAGGTATCCCCTACGAGCAGTACTTC,CASHSAGGIPYEQYF,TRBJ2-7,TRBV2,many,TRBD2
TGTGCCAGCAGCTTAGAAGCACGACTAGCGGGAGGCAGTGAGCAGTTCTTC,CASSLEARLAGGSEQFF,TRBJ2-1,TRBV11-1,many,TRBD2
TGTGCCAGCAGCTTTAGACAGGGTGGCACTGAAGCTTTCTTT,CASSFRQGGTEAFF,TRBJ1-1,TRBV7-2,many,TRBD1